These 2 T cell receptor beta chains were all obtained from the same sample, sequenced in a study of T cells after somatic rescue of genetic block. The table came from immunoSEQ multiplex PCR; TCRdb's copy has only in-frame clones and leaves some out. The sample has 70,000 or so clones, 90% to 95% seen once. The sequenced sample consisted of peripheral blood mononuclear cells (PBMCs). Every receptor here comes from a man aged 35 to 55.

The chain uses TRBV28 and TRBJ2-7; TRBD2 aligns across 13 bases. This CDR3 region has 17 residues. Germline CDR1 is MDHEN and CDR2 is SYDVKM. J was trimmed by 2 bases and V by 5 bases; bases with no gene match: 9. CDR3 sequence (DNA): TGTGCCAGCAGTCCCCTCGCGGGACTAGCGGGGCCCTACGAGCAGTACTTC. This gives the protein CASSPLAGLAGPYEQYF.

The V call is TRBV5-1, the J call TRBJ2-1; no clear D. Trimming pared 6 bases from V and 0 bases from J, leaving 10 bases between. There are 14 residues in the CDR3. Germline CDR1 is SGHRS and CDR2 is YFSETQ. CDR3 in DNA: TGCGCCAGCAAAATGCCCGGCTCCTACAATGAGCAGTTCTTC. Its translation is CASKMPGSYNEQFF.